This T cell receptor (beta chain) is drawn from a study of T cells in Graves' hyperthyroidism and ophthalmopathy. CDR1 and CDR2 from the germline V gene are LGHNT and FRNRAP. V trimming: 5 bases; J trimming: 0 bases; junction bases outside the gene matches: 7. The CDR3 is 16 residues long. This clonotype came up a few times. RNA transcripts yielded amplified TCR beta CDR3 regions. The TCR CDR3 was amplified in a first-round RT-PCR using the HTBI primer set. TCRdb passed the multiplex PCR reads through MiXCR, listing each CDR3 protein once. Of approximately 400,000 distinct CDR3 sequences in the sample, around 15% were seen once. Diagnoses used clinical symptoms, serum thyroxine and TRAb, thyroid ultrasound and orbital computed tomography.

The clonotype comes from a woman aged 25 to 39 with Graves' ophthalmopathy. Sequencing was performed on blood. J is TRBJ1-5 and V is TRBV12-5; 7 bases are a match to TRBD1. Written as DNA, the CDR3 is TGTGCTAGTGGTATGGACAGGTCGTATAGCAATCAGCCCCAGCATTTT. Its translation is CASGMDRSYSNQPQHF.